These T cell receptor beta chains were read from a single sample in a study of cytomegalovirus exposure and HLA in healthy donors. Only in-frame clones appear in the TCRdb table, and some are missing; sequencing was by immunoSEQ multiplex PCR. The sample consists of some 200,000 clones, 75% to 85% of them appearing once. The specimen was PBMCs. Receptor source: a woman aged 18-29 years in good health and CMV-seronegative. Both conserved end residues are trimmed from each CDR3. D genes are given only for firm matches.

V: TRBV6-1
J: TRBJ2-1
D: .
CDR3: ASSEVTILNEQF

V: TRBV6-6
J: TRBJ2-4
D: TRBD2
CDR3: ASSYEREAIY

V: TRBV7-6
J: TRBJ2-5
D: .
CDR3: ASSRGLSTETQY

V: TRBV7-2
J: TRBJ2-7
D: .
CDR3: ASSSYTGGPYEQY

V: TRBV28
J: TRBJ1-2
D: TRBD1
CDR3: ASSSPGTGIYGYT

V: TRBV14
J: TRBJ2-1
D: TRBD2
CDR3: ASSQDFQTWDYVRISSYNEQF

V: TRBV10-3
J: TRBJ2-3
D: .
CDR3: AISEGRRGSGTDTQY

V: TRBV19
J: TRBJ1-1
D: TRBD1
CDR3: ASSARQGGWEAF

V: TRBV7-6
J: TRBJ1-4
D: .
CDR3: ASSLGVGSNEKLF

V: TRBV7-9
J: TRBJ2-2
D: TRBD1
CDR3: SSSSGQAPFV

V: TRBV6-1
J: TRBJ1-2
D: TRBD1
CDR3: ASSEAGQAPRDGYT

V: TRBV19
J: TRBJ1-4
D: .
CDR3: ASSFPSWQGNEKLF

V: TRBV9
J: TRBJ2-5
D: TRBD1
CDR3: ASSVGTGRIETQY

V: TRBV14
J: TRBJ2-2
D: TRBD1
CDR3: ASSHWDRGAGELF

V: TRBV6-1
J: TRBJ1-5
D: TRBD1
CDR3: ASSDRGDSNQPQH

V: TRBV12-2
J: TRBJ1-3
D: .
CDR3: ASRLGGNSGNTIY

V: TRBV9
J: TRBJ2-7
D: TRBD1
CDR3: ASSVGTGAYEQY

V: TRBV30
J: TRBJ2-3
D: .
CDR3: AWTTTDTQY

V: TRBV7-9
J: TRBJ1-1
D: .
CDR3: SSSFGGTEAF

V: TRBV9
J: TRBJ1-4
D: .
CDR3: ASSVDSSTNEKLF

V: TRBV7-9
J: TRBJ1-1
D: .
CDR3: ASSLRGGGFTEAF

V: TRBV6-1
J: TRBJ2-7
D: .
CDR3: ASSELGLAAYEQY

V: TRBV28
J: TRBJ1-2
D: .
CDR3: ASSPAALPTNYGYT

V: TRBV10-3
J: TRBJ1-3
D: .
CDR3: AISEYGSGNTIY

V: TRBV11-2
J: TRBJ2-1
D: .
CDR3: ASTLGGEQF

V: TRBV14
J: TRBJ1-4
D: TRBD1
CDR3: ASSQTGQLHEKLF